Shown below are 23 T cell receptor beta chains from a single sample sequenced in a study of blood T cell repertoires in COVID-19. Repertoires were generated with immunoSEQ multiplex PCR, while TCRdb's copy carries only in-frame clones and drops some. The data contain 270,000 or so clones, 80% to 85% of them singletons. The sample comprised PBMCs or T cells enriched from blood (not recorded which). The receptors were sampled from a man aged 45 to 65 who had recovered from COVID-19.

The chain links TRBV7-9 to TRBJ1-1; 9 bases are a match to TRBD1. The J segment lost 9 bases and the V segment lost 8 bases, leaving 10 bases of the junction unmatched. Germline assignment: CDR1 SEHNR and CDR2 FQNEAQ (reference sequence). The CDR3 covers 13 residues. The CDR3 DNA sequence: TGTGCCAGCGGTCGTAATACAGGGGGCAAAGCTTTCTTT. Protein sequence: CASGRNTGGKAFF.

The chain has TRBV14 and TRBJ1-4; D not certain. The CDR3 length is 15 residues. V lost 1 base and J 8 bases, leaving 14 bases between the germline ends. Germline CDR1 SGHDN, CDR2 FVKESK. CDR3 sequence: CASSQVTLIGEKLFF. For the CDR3, the DNA is TGTGCCAGCAGCCAAGTTACGCTTATCGGGGAAAAACTGTTTTTT.

This sequence joins TRBV5-5 and TRBJ1-1; no firm D call. Germline V lookup: CDR1 SGHKS, CDR2 YYEKEE (reference sequence). The V and J ends lost 0 bases and 1 base respectively, with 10 bases between them. This CDR3 has 15 amino acids. In nucleotides, the CDR3 is TGTGCCAGCAGCTTGGTGGTCCAGGCGAACACTGAAGCTTTCTTT. Residues: CASSLVVQANTEAFF.

The rearrangement uses TRBV6-2 or TRBV6-3 and TRBJ2-3; unclear D gene. Germline CDR1 MNHEY, CDR2 SVGEGT. Trimming took off 5 bases at V and 2 bases at J, with 2 bases between the two ends. This CDR3 is built from 11 residues. The CDR3 DNA is TGTGCCAGCAGTCACACAGATACGCAGTATTTT. Translation: CASSHTDTQYF.

The chain has TRBV19 and TRBJ2-5, with no clear D. This CDR3 region has 11 residues. Trimming removed 5 bases from V and 6 bases from J, with 7 bases in between. The V gene's germline CDR1 is LNHDA and CDR2 SQIVND (reference sequence). CDR3 nucleotide sequence: TGTGCCAGTAGTGACTTGAAGACCCAGTACTTC. Its translation: CASSDLKTQYF.

This chain uses TRBV6-2 or TRBV6-3 with TRBJ2-5, with 13 bases aligning to TRBD2. J gave up 10 bases and V 6 bases, and 14 bases lay outside the gene matches. Germline CDR1 and CDR2: MNHEY and SVGEGT. This CDR3 is 16 amino acids long. For the CDR3, the DNA is TGTGCCAGCAGCCGACTAGCGGGAGGCCTTACGGGGAGCCAGTACTTC. Translation gives CASSRLAGGLTGSQYF.

The V call is TRBV9, the J call TRBJ1-5; D unclear. Germline loops: CDR1 SGDLS, CDR2 YYNGEE. The length of the CDR3 is 11 residues. Trimming took off 0 bases at V and 9 bases at J, with 4 bases between the two ends. CDR3 DNA: TGTGCCAGCAGCGTAGTATGGCCCCAGCATTTT. It is translated as CASSVVWPQHF. The entire variable domain, with the rest obtained from reference TRBV9 and TRBJ1-5, is as follows: DSGVTQTPKHLITATGQRVTLRCSPRSGDLSVYWYQQSLDQGLQFLIQYYNGEERAKGNILERFSAQQFPDLHSELNLSSLELGDSALYFCASSVVWPQHFGDGTRLSIL.

The J gene is TRBJ1-6, the V gene TRBV5-1; D is unclear. This CDR3 comprises 15 residues. The ends were cut back, 5 bases at V and 8 bases at J, with 17 bases in the middle. The germline gives CDR1 SGHRS, CDR2 YFSETQ. The CDR3 DNA sequence: TGCGCCAGCAGGGATGTGAGGGTCGCACATTCACCCCTCCACTTT. Translating gives CASRDVRVAHSPLHF.

The gene calls are TRBV7-9 and TRBJ1-6; D possibly corresponds to TRBD1 (6 bases). Between the trimmed V and J ends, which lost 4 bases and 4 bases, there was a span of 8 bases. Germline CDR1 is SEHNR and CDR2 is FQNEAQ (reference sequence). The CDR3 loop spans 14 amino acids. Here the CDR3 reads CASSWTDYNSPLHF. CDR3 coding DNA: TGTGCCAGCAGCTGGACAGATTATAATTCACCCCTCCACTTT.

The CDR3 DNA is TGTGCCAGCAGCTGGCAAGCCACTAGCGGGTTATACTACGAGCAGTACTTC. It is translated as CASSWQATSGLYYEQYF. The chain employs TRBV7-2 and TRBJ2-7; TRBD2 matches at 9 bases. CDR1 is SGHTA, CDR2 FQGNSA, per germline. The CDR3 is 17 residues long. J was trimmed by 3 bases and V by 4 bases; bases with no gene match: 13.

The V gene is TRBV10-3, the J gene TRBJ1-5, with 7 bases aligning to TRBD1. The CDR3 loop spans 15 amino acids. Per germline, CDR1 ENHRY and CDR2 SYGVKD. Trimming removed 4 bases from V and 0 bases from J; junction bases left unmatched: 3. The CDR3 sequence is CAISAGTASNQPQHF. CDR3 nucleotide sequence: TGTGCCATCAGTGCCGGGACAGCTAGCAATCAGCCCCAGCATTTT.

This clone was detected only a few times. V usage is TRBV30 and J usage is TRBJ2-5; possible D gene TRBD2, 6 bases. Germline V gene sequence: CDR1 GTSNPN, CDR2 SVGIG (reference sequence). The CDR3 is 14 residues long. V lost 0 bases to trimming and J lost 5 bases, with 13 bases between them. The CDR3 here is CAWSVLGGRETQYF. DNA for the CDR3: TGTGCCTGGAGTGTACTCGGGGGACGGGAGACCCAGTACTTC.

The count of this clone is one. The chain uses TRBV9 and TRBJ1-2; the match to TRBD1 covers 7 bases. The V and J ends lost 3 bases and 4 bases, in that order; junction bases with no gene match: 9. CDR3 length equals 15 residues. Germline values: CDR1 SGDLS, CDR2 YYNGEE. The CDR3 loop reads CASSADRASFYGYTF. The CDR3 nucleotides read TGTGCCAGCAGCGCCGACAGGGCCTCATTCTATGGCTACACCTTC.

V usage is TRBV6-4 and J usage is TRBJ1-4; D remains unclear. V lost 4 bases to trimming and J lost 9 bases, with 12 bases between them. This CDR3 spans 13 amino acids. Germline values: CDR1 MRHNA, CDR2 SNTAGT. CDR3 DNA sequence: TGTGCCAGCAGTGTCGATGGCGGGCAAAAACTGTTTTTT. It is translated as CASSVDGGQKLFF.

This clone was picked up one time. This chain joins TRBV9 and TRBJ1-1, with D possibly TRBD1 on 5 matching bases. The CDR3 is made up of 14 amino acids. The V end lost 4 bases, the J end lost 1 base, and 11 bases lay between the germline ends. Germline CDR1 SGDLS, CDR2 YYNGEE. The chain's CDR3 is CASSFNDRNTEAFF. CDR3 in DNA: TGTGCCAGCAGCTTCAACGACAGGAACACTGAAGCTTTCTTT.

This chain links TRBV2 with TRBJ1-3; D unresolved. Germline values: CDR1 SNHLY, CDR2 FYNNEI. This CDR3 has 16 amino acids. Trimming removed 3 bases from V and 0 bases from J, with 12 bases in between. The CDR3, as DNA: TGTGCCAGCAGTGATTGGCAGATTAACTCTGGAAACACCATATATTTT. Encoded protein: CASSDWQINSGNTIYF.

This clone showed up just a few times. The V gene is TRBV7-8, the J gene TRBJ1-1; no clear D gene. The CDR3 contains 14 residues. The V gene's germline CDR1 is SGHVS and CDR2 FQNEAQ. V gave up 0 bases and J gave up 3 bases, with 8 bases separating them. The CDR3 reads CASSLAGIYTEAFF. In DNA, the CDR3 is TGTGCCAGCAGCTTAGCGGGCATTTACACTGAAGCTTTCTTT.

The chain has TRBV29-1 and TRBJ2-5; TRBD1 might be the D (7 bases). The V end was cut by 3 bases, the J end by 2 bases, with 10 bases between. The CDR3 extends over 13 amino acids. Germline values: CDR1 SQVTM, CDR2 ANQGSEA. The CDR3 DNA reads TGCAGCGTTGAGCCAGGGGGGCAAGAGACCCAGTACTTC. Protein sequence: CSVEPGGQETQYF.

This chain uses TRBV7-3 with TRBJ2-1; possibly TRBD2 for D (5 bases). With 1 base removed from V and 9 bases from J, the gap between germline ends came to 7 bases. CDR3 length equals 12 residues. Germline-derived CDR1 and CDR2 are SGHTA and FQGTGA. Here the CDR3 DNA reads TGTGCCAGCAGCTTAATTGAGGGTGAGCAGTTCTTC. This translates into CASSLIEGEQFF.

V and J are TRBV9 and TRBJ2-5, with 13 positions matching TRBD2. This CDR3 region has 15 residues. V dropped 4 bases and J dropped 6; count of bases not matched to a gene: 6. Germline V gene sequence: CDR1 SGDLS, CDR2 YYNGEE. The CDR3 nucleotides read TGTGCCAGCAGCACCGGGACTAGCGGGATACAGACCCAGTACTTC. Translated: CASSTGTSGIQTQYF. Together with reference TRBV9 and TRBJ2-5, the CDR3 gives the full variable domain: DSGVTQTPKHLITATGQRVTLRCSPRSGDLSVYWYQQSLDQGLQFLIQYYNGEERAKGNILERFSAQQFPDLHSELNLSSLELGDSALYFCASSTGTSGIQTQYFGPGTRLLVL.

This sequence joins TRBV21-1 and TRBJ2-3; the D call in the table, TRBD2, was not verified against the DNA. TRBV21-1 is labeled a pseudogene. This CDR3 has 17 residues. CDR3 protein: CASRELAGGPFRDTQYF. CDR3 coding DNA: TGTGCCAGCAGGGAGCTAGCGGGAGGGCCGTTTAGGGATACGCAGTATTTT.

The chain carries TRBV10-1 and TRBJ1-2; 7 bases are shared with TRBD1. This CDR3 has 18 residues. Germline loops: CDR1 WNHNN, CDR2 SYGVQD (reference sequence). Trimming cost V 5 bases and J 4 bases; bases outside gene matches: 19. The CDR3 spells CASSPQLDRAILIYGYTF. The CDR3 bases are TGCGCCAGCAGTCCACAGCTCGACAGGGCGATCCTAATCTATGGCTACACCTTC.

The V and J genes are TRBV7-8 and TRBJ1-3; 7 bases map to TRBD1. Germline lookup yields CDR1 SGHVS and CDR2 FQNEAQ. The J segment lost 0 bases and the V segment lost 5 bases, leaving 4 bases of the junction unmatched. The CDR3 totals 15 residues. This CDR3 reads CASSTGTVSGNTIYF. The DNA for the CDR3 is TGTGCCAGCAGCACCGGGACAGTCTCTGGAAACACCATATATTTT.